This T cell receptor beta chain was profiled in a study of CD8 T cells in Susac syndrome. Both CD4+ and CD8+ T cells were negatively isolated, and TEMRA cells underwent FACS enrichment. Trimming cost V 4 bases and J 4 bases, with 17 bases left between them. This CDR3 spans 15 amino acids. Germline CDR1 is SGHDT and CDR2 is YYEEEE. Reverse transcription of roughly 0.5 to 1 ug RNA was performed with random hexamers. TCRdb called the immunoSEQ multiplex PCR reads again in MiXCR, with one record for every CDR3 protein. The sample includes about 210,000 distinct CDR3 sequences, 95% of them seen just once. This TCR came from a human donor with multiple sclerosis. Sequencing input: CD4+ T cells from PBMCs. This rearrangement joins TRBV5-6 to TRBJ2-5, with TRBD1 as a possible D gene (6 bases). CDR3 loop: CASSLDNRARETQYF. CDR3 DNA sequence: TGTGCCAGCAGCCTCGACAACAGGGCGCGAGAGACCCAGTACTTC.